The next 12 T cell receptor beta chains were all read from a single sample in a study of tumor-infiltrating lymphocytes in primary liver carcinoma. The input was around 500 ng total RNA; TCR beta cDNA was made from it with a constant-region primer. It was through three nested multiplex PCR rounds of slightly modified ARM-PCR that TCR beta libraries arose. TRBV1-TRBV30 forward primers paired with a C-beta reverse primer drove the first two PCR rounds, roughly 9 cycles each. TCRdb ran MiXCR on the multiplex PCR reads and lists one entry per CDR3 protein. The top ten hold about a sixth of the sample, which has 250,000 to 350,000 distinct CDR3 sequences, around three fifths seen once. Alongside blood RNA obtained from unsorted whole blood, germline DNA was also extracted. Sequenced input: peripheral blood. These receptor sequences come from a woman aged 25-40 years with primary liver carcinoma and hepatitis B virus infection.

With respect to this clonotype: The junction does not match germline at one end; this may be a read error. This chain connects TRBV7-6 to TRBJ1-2, with 10 bases matching TRBD1. CDR1 is SGHVS and CDR2 is FNYEAQ in the germline V gene. The CDR3 is made up of 13 amino acids. The DNA for the CDR3 is TGTACCAGCAGCGCCGGGACAGGGGATGGCTACACCTTC. Its translation: CTSSAGTGDGYTF.

The rearrangement uses TRBV29-1 and TRBJ1-1; TRBD1 might be the D (6 bases). Germline CDR1 SQVTM, CDR2 ANQGSEA. The V gene lost 5 bases and the J gene lost 6 bases, with 16 bases spanning the gap. This CDR3 has 13 residues. The CDR3 nucleotides read TGCAGCGTTACCCGGGGGCGAGGGGCTGAAGCTTTCTTT. This encodes CSVTRGRGAEAFF.

This clonotype was seen just once. This chain uses TRBV11-3 with TRBJ1-2; D ambiguous. The CDR3 runs 13 residues. In germline, CDR1 is SGHNT, CDR2 YENEEA. V gave up 8 bases and J gave up 6 bases, with 16 bases separating them. CDR3 residues: CASGPGYGDGYTF. The CDR3 DNA reads as TGTGCCAGCGGCCCTGGGTACGGGGATGGCTACACCTTC. Combining the CDR3 with reference TRBV11-3 and TRBJ1-2 gives the whole variable domain EAGVVQSPRYKIIEKKQPVAFWCNPISGHNTLYWYLQNLGQGPELLIRYENEEAVDDSQLPKDRFSAERLKGVDSTLKIQPAELGDSAVYLCASGPGYGDGYTFGSGTRLTVV.

On this clonotype: At one of its ends the junction is not consistent with the germline gene, which may arise from a read error. The chain carries TRBV6-6 and TRBJ2-7; either TRBD1 or TRBD2 may fit D (7 bases each). This CDR3 is built from 13 residues. The germline V gene has CDR1 MNHNY and CDR2 SVGAGI (reference sequence). The CDR3 DNA is TGTGCCACTGCGGACAGGAGGGACTACGTGCAGTACTTC. Residues: CATADRRDYVQYF.

This clonotype was observed at least ten times. The chain employs TRBV4-1 and TRBJ2-2; no reliable D call. The CDR3 has 14 amino acids. The germline V gene has CDR1 MGHRA and CDR2 YSYEKL. The V and J ends lost 1 base and 0 bases respectively, with 3 bases between them. CDR3: CASSQATNTGELFF. CDR3 coding DNA: TGCGCCAGCAGCCAAGCCACGAACACCGGGGAGCTGTTTTTT.

Comments on this clonotype: This clone may be a read error of a much larger clone one base away. The J gene is TRBJ2-2, the V gene TRBV12-3 or TRBV12-4; D is perhaps TRBD2 (6 bases). This CDR3 is built from 15 residues. Written as DNA, the CDR3 is TGTCCCAGCAGTTTCACGGGAGTACGCACCGGGGAGCTGTTTTTT. This gives the protein CPSSFTGVRTGELFF.

This clonotype is a singleton in its sample. It may be a read error: a sequence one base away is much more abundant. The chain uses TRBV4-3 and TRBJ2-7; D unresolved. Germline values: CDR1 LGHNA, CDR2 YSLEER. Trimming removed 7 bases from V and 3 bases from J, with 22 bases in between. The CDR3 extends over 16 amino acids. CDR3 sequence (DNA): TGCGCCAGCACCCCTGTATGGGCCACCTCTCACTACGAGCAGTACTTC. Translating gives CASTPVWATSHYEQYF.

V usage is TRBV19 and J usage is TRBJ1-5, with a weak D call TRBD1 (6 bases). This CDR3 region has 16 residues. The V gene's germline CDR1 is LNHDA and CDR2 SQIVND (reference sequence). Trimming removed 7 bases at V and 6 bases at J, with 22 bases between. Here the CDR3 reads CASNSPGTSMSQPQHF. The CDR3 DNA sequence: TGTGCCAGTAATAGCCCCGGGACATCCATGAGTCAGCCCCAGCATTTT.

Notes on this clonotype: A read error is possible here, since a much larger clone lies one base away. The J gene is TRBJ2-5, the V gene TRBV29-1; 7 bases are a match to TRBD2. The CDR3 runs 14 residues. CDR1 is SQVTM, CDR2 ANQGSEA, per germline. The CDR3 DNA follows: TGCAGCGTTGGGTTGCGGGGGTACCAAGAGACCCAGAACTTC. This translates into CSVGLRGYQETQNF.

A word on this clonotype: One end of the junction is discordant with germline, which a read error may explain. The gene calls are TRBV11-2 and TRBJ2-2; tentative D call: TRBD2 (5 bases). Germline CDR1 reads SGHAT; CDR2 reads FQNNGV. The CDR3 is 14 residues long. Written as DNA, the CDR3 is TGTGCCAGCAGCCGCTTTGGATACACCGGGGAGCTGTTTTTC. Translation: CASSRFGYTGELFF.

As concerns this clonotype: This could be a read error, since a much larger clone is one nucleotide away. The gene calls are TRBV4-1 and TRBJ2-5, with 10 bases fitting TRBD2. From germline, CDR1 is MGHRA and CDR2 YSYEKL. The CDR3 spans 19 residues. Germline trimming cut 8 bases from V and 0 bases from J; bases unmatched to any gene: 18. As DNA, the CDR3 is TGCGCCAGCGGCTTCCCTCGGGCGACCGGACTAGCGGACCAAGAGACCCAGTACTTC. Amino acid sequence: CASGFPRATGLADQETQYF.

This rearrangement joins TRBV12-3 or TRBV12-4 to TRBJ1-5; D is possibly TRBD2 (7 bases). The DNA end is a closer match to TRBJ2-3, so the J assignment may be wrong. The CDR3 runs 13 residues. In nucleotides, the CDR3 is TGTGCCAACTCGATACAGGGAGGGGAGCCCCAGTATTTT. Amino acid sequence: CANSIQGGEPQYF.